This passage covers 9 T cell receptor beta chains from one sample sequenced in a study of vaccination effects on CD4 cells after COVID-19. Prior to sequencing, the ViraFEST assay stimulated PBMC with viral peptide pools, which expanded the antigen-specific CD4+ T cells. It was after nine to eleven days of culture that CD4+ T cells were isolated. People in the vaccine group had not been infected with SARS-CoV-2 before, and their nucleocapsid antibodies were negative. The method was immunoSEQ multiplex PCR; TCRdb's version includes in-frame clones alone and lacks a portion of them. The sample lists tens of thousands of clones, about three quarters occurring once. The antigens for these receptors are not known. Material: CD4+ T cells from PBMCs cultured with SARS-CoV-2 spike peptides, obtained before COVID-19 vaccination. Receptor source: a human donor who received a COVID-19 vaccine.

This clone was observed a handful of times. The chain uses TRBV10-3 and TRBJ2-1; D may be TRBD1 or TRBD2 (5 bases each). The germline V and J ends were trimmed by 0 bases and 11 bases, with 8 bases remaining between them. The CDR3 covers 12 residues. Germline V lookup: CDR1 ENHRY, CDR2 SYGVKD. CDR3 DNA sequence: TGTGCCATCAGTGAGTCCGAGGGACAGCAGTTCTTC. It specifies CAISESEGQQFF.

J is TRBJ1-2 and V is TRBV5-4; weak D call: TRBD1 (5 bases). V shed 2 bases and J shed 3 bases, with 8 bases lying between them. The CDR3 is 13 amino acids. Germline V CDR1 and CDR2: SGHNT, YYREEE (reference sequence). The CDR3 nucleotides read TGTGCCAGCAGCTTCCAAGGGGACTATGGCTACACCTTC. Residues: CASSFQGDYGYTF. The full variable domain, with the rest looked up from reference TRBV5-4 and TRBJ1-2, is ETGVTQSPTHLIKTRGQQVTLRCSSQSGHNTVSWYQQALGQGPQFIFQYYREEENGRGNFPPRFSGLQFPNYSSELNVNALELDDSALYLCASSFQGDYGYTFGSGTRLTVV.

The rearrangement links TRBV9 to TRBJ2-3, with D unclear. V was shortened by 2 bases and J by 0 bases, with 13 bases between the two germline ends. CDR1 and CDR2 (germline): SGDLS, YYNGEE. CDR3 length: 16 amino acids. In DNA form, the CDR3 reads TGTGCCAGCAGCGTGGGATGGCGGAGTAGCACAGATACGCAGTATTTT. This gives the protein CASSVGWRSSTDTQYF.

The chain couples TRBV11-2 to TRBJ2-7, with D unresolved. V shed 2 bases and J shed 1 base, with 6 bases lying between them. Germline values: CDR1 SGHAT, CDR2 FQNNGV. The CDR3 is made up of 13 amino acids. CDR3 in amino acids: CASSLSGSYEQYF. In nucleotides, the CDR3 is TGTGCCAGCAGCTTATCTGGGTCCTACGAGCAGTACTTC.

DNA for the CDR3: TGTGCCAGCAGTGAAGAACCGAACGCGGGAAACAATGAGCAGTTCTTC. Translating gives CASSEEPNAGNNEQFF. The V and J genes are TRBV2 and TRBJ2-1; D may be TRBD2 (6 bases). V lost 1 base and J lost 5, with 15 bases in between. The germline V gene encodes CDR1 SNHLY and CDR2 FYNNEI. The CDR3 covers 16 residues.

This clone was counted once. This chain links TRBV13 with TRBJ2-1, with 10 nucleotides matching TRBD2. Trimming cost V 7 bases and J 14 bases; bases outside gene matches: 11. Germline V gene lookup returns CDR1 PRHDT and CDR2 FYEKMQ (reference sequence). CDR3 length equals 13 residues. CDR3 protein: CASTPRAGGLKFF. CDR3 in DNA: TGTGCCAGCACCCCTCGAGCGGGAGGGCTAAAGTTCTTC.

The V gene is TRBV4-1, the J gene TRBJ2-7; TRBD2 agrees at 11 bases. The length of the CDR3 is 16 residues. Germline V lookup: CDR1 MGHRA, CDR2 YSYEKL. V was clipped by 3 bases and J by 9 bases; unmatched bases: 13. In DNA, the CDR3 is TGCGCCAGCAGCCACCTCGGGAGGGGACTAGCGGCCGGGCAGTACTTC. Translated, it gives CASSHLGRGLAAGQYF.

The CDR3 DNA reads TGTGCCAGTAGTACCGGAGGGCGCGAGACCCAGTACTTC. Its translation is CASSTGGRETQYF. V and J are TRBV19 and TRBJ2-5; D possibly corresponds to TRBD2 (6 bases). Germline lookup yields CDR1 LNHDA and CDR2 SQIVND (reference sequence). The CDR3 spans 13 residues. Trimming left V 4 bases short and J 5 bases short, with 11 bases between.

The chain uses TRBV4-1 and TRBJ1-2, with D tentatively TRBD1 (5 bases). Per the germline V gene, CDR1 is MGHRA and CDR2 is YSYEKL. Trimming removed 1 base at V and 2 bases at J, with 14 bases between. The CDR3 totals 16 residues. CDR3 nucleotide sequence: TGCGCCAGCAGCCAAGTGTTTCAACAGGCGAACTATGGCTACACCTTC. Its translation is CASSQVFQQANYGYTF.